This T cell receptor beta chain was sequenced for a study of T cells in Graves' hyperthyroidism and ophthalmopathy. In this sample, this clonotype turned up many times. From RNA transcripts, TCR beta CDR3 regions were amplified. TCR CDR3 regions were first amplified by RT-PCR with HTBI primers. TCRdb reanalysed the multiplex PCR reads using MiXCR and keeps one entry per CDR3 protein. This table holds around 690,000 distinct CDR3 sequences, 17% found once. Germline CDR1 and CDR2: MNHNS and SASEGT. Trimming left V 4 bases short and J 0 bases short, with 10 bases between. This CDR3 has 15 residues. Lactation, pregnancy, other autoimmune disease or uncontrolled infection excluded patients.

Material: blood. This TCR was sampled from a man aged 45-65 years with Graves' hyperthyroidism. This chain connects TRBV6-1 to TRBJ2-1; D might be TRBD1 (6 bases). The CDR3 sequence is CASSAGHSSYNEQFF. The CDR3 nucleotides read TGTGCCAGCAGTGCGGGACATAGCTCCTACAATGAGCAGTTCTTC.